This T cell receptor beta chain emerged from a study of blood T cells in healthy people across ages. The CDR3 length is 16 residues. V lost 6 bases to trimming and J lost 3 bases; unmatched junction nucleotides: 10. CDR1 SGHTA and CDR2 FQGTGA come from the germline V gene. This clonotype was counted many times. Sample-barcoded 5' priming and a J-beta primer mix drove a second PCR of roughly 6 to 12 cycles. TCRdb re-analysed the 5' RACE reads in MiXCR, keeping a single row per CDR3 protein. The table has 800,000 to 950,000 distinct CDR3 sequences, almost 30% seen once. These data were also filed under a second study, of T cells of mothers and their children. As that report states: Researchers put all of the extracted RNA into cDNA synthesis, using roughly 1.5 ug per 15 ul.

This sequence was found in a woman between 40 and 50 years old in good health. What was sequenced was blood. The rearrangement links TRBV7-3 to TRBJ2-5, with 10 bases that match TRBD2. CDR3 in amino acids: CASSHIAGGGEETQYF. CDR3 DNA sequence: TGTGCCAGCAGTCACATAGCGGGGGGTGGCGAAGAGACCCAGTACTTC.